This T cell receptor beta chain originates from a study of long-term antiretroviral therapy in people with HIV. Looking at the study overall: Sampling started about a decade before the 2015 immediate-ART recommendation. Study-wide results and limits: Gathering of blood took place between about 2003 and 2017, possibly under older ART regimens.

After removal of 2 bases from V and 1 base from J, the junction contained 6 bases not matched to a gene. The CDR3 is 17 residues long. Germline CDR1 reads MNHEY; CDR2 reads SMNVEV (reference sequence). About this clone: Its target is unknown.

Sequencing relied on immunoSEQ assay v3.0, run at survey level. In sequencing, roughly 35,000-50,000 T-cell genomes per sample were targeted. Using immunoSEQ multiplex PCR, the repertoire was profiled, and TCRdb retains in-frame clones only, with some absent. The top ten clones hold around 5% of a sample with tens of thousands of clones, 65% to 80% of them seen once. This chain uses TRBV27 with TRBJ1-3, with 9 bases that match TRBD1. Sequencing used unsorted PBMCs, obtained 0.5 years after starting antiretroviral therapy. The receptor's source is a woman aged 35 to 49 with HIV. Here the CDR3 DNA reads TGTGCCAGCAGTTTAGGGGGACAGGGTTGGTCTGGAAACACCATATATTTT. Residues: CASSLGGQGWSGNTIYF.